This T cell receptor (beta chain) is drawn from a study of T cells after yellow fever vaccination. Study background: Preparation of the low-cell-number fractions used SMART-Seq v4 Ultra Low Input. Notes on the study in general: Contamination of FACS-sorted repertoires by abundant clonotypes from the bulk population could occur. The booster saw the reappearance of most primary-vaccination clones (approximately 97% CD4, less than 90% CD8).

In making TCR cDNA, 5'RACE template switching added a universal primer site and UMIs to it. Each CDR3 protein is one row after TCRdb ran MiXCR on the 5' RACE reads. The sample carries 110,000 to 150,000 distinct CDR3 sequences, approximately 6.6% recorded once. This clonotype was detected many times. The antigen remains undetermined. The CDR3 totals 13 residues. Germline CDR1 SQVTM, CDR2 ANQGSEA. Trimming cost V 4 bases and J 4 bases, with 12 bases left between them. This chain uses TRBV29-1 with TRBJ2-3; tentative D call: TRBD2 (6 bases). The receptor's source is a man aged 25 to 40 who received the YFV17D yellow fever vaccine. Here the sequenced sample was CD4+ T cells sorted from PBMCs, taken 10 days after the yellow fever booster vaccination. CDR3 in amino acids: CSVASSGADTQYF. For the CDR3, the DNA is TGCAGCGTTGCGTCGTCGGGGGCAGATACGCAGTATTTT.